The TCR beta chain under discussion was sequenced for a study of CXCR3-negative and CXCR3-positive naive CD8 T cells. In preparing the TRB cDNA libraries, 5' RACE with UMI labels was used. TCRdb re-called the 5' RACE reads, yielding one record per CDR3 amino acid sequence without DNA. The record lists 45,000 or so distinct CDR3 sequences, of which the ten most abundant hold approximately 15%. The sequencing sample was made of memory CD8+ T cells from blood. The TCR comes from a human donor in good health. Some clones in this sample may be carry-over from other donors' samples.

The CDR3 spells CASSPDSSNQPQHF. This chain joins TRBV25-1 and TRBJ1-5; the D call from TCRdb, TRBD1, cannot be confirmed without DNA. CDR3 length equals 14 residues. CDR1 MGHDK and CDR2 SYGVNS come from the germline V gene.